A single sample is the source of the 9 T cell receptor beta chains below, sequenced in a study of identical twins' blood T cells. TCRdb passed the 5' RACE reads through MiXCR, listing each CDR3 protein once. Of 300,000 to 450,000 distinct CDR3 sequences in the sample, roughly 28% were seen once. Sequenced sample: PBMCs. These receptors were obtained from a woman aged 18 to 55 in good health.

This clonotype was counted only a few times. The V gene is TRBV28, the J gene TRBJ2-7, with 11 positions matching TRBD1. This CDR3 region has 15 residues. Trimming removed 7 bases from V and 5 bases from J; junction bases left unmatched: 10. Germline V gene sequence: CDR1 MDHEN, CDR2 SYDVKM. The DNA for the CDR3 is TGTGCCAGCACCTCGTGGAGGACAGGGGGCCACGAGCAGTACTTC. It is translated as CASTSWRTGGHEQYF.

V gene TRBV12-3 or TRBV12-4 combines with J gene TRBJ1-6; 8 bases line up with TRBD1. The V segment lost 0 bases and the J segment 14 bases; nucleotides outside the gene matches: 3. This CDR3 spans 13 amino acids. The CDR3 loop is CASSLAQGQALHF. The CDR3 region has the DNA TGTGCCAGCAGTTTAGCCCAGGGACAGGCCCTCCACTTT.

The chain joins TRBV19 to TRBJ1-1; 9 bases fit TRBD1. With 8 bases clipped from V and 3 bases from J, the junction kept 7 bases outside the gene matches. The CDR3 consists of 14 residues. CDR1 is LNHDA and CDR2 is SQIVND in the germline V gene (reference sequence). CDR3 region: CASAAWTGDTEAFF. Written as DNA, the CDR3 is TGTGCCAGTGCCGCTTGGACAGGGGACACTGAAGCTTTCTTT.

In this sample, this clonotype turned up many times. The CDR3 protein is CAIPGTDNTGELFF. The CDR3 nucleotides read TGTGCTATCCCCGGGACAGATAACACCGGGGAGCTGTTTTTT. The genes are TRBV7-7 and TRBJ2-2; TRBD1 agrees at 7 bases. This CDR3 is built from 14 residues. Germline V gene sequence: CDR1 SSHAT, CDR2 FNYEAQ (reference sequence).

Details on this clonotype: A junction end diverges from the germline sequence, so it may reflect a read error. The rearrangement links TRBV12-3 or TRBV12-4 to TRBJ1-4, with D unresolved. The CDR3 runs 14 residues. CDR3 protein: CAGSLTGANEKLFF. The CDR3 region has the DNA TGTGCCGGCAGTTTAACGGGCGCGAATGAAAAACTGTTTTTT.

Comment on this clonotype: A read error is possible here, since a much larger clone lies one base away. The rearrangement joins TRBV10-3 to TRBJ2-3; D unclear. In germline, CDR1 is ENHRY, CDR2 SYGVKD. The CDR3 has 13 residues. As DNA, the CDR3 is TGTGCCATCGGTAGAGAGAGCACAGAGACGCAGTATTTT. Amino acids: CAIGRESTETQYF.

The genes are TRBV4-1 and TRBJ2-3, with TRBD2 matching 7 bases. J lost 4 bases, V lost 3 bases, and 10 bases had no gene match. There are 16 residues in the CDR3. From germline, CDR1 is MGHRA and CDR2 YSYEKL. The CDR3 sequence is CASSHPRAGFADTQYF. The CDR3 DNA sequence: TGCGCCAGCAGCCATCCACGAGCGGGGTTCGCAGATACGCAGTATTTT.

This clonotype turned up a few times. This chain connects TRBV10-3 to TRBJ1-1, with 8 nucleotides matching TRBD1. The CDR3 runs 15 residues. Trimming at V came to 6 bases and at J to 5 bases, leaving 11 bases not matched to a gene. The germline V gene encodes CDR1 ENHRY and CDR2 SYGVKD. CDR3 nucleotide sequence: TGTGCCATCAGCGGAACTCAGGGGGCGAGAACTGAAGCTTTCTTT. Its protein is CAISGTQGARTEAFF.

The CDR3, as DNA: TGCGCCAGCACGGCCTACACCGGGGAGCTGTTTTTT. Encoded protein: CASTAYTGELFF. The chain employs TRBV4-1 and TRBJ2-2; D gene ambiguous. V was trimmed by 7 bases and J by 3 bases, leaving 6 bases between them. The CDR3 is 12 amino acids. Germline V lookup: CDR1 MGHRA, CDR2 YSYEKL.